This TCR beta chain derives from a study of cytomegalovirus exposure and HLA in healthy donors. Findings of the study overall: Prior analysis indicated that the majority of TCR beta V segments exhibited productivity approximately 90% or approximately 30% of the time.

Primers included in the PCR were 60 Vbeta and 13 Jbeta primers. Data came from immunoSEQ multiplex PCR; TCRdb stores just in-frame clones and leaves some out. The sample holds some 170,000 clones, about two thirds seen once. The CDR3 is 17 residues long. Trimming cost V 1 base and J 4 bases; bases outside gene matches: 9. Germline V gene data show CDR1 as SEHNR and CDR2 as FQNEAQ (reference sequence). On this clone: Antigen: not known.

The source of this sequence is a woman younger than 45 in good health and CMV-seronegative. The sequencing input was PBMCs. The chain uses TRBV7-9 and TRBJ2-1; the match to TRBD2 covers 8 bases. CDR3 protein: CASSLEVGAGAYNEQFF. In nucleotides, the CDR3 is TGTGCCAGCAGCTTAGAAGTTGGAGCGGGAGCTTACAATGAGCAGTTCTTC.